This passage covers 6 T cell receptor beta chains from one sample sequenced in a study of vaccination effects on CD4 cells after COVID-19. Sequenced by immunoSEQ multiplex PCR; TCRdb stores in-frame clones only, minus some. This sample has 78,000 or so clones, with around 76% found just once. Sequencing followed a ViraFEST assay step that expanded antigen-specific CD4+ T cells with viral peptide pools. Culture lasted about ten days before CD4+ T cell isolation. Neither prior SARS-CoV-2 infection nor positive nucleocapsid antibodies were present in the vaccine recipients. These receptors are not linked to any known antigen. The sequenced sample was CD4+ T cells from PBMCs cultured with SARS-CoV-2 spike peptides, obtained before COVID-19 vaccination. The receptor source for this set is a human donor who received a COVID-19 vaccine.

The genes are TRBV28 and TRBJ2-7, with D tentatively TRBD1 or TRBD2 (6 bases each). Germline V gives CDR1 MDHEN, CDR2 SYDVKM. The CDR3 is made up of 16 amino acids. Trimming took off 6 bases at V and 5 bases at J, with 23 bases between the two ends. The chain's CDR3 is CASSGRVPGGWNEQYV. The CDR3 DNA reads TGTGCCAGCAGCGGCCGCGTCCCCGGGGGCTGGAACGAGCAGTACGTC.

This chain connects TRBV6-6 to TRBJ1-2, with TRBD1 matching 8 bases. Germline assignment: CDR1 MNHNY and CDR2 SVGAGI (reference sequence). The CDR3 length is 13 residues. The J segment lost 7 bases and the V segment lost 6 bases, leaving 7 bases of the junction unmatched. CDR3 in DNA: TGTGCCAGCAGCCCCACAGGGGGAGGTGGCTACACCTTC. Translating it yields CASSPTGGGGYTF.

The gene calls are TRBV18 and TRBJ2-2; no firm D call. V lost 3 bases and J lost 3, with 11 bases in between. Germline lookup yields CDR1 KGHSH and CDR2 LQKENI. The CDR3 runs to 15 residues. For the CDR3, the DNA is TGTGCCAGCTCACCTCGGTCGGACCACACCGGGGAGCTGTTTTTT. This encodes CASSPRSDHTGELFF.

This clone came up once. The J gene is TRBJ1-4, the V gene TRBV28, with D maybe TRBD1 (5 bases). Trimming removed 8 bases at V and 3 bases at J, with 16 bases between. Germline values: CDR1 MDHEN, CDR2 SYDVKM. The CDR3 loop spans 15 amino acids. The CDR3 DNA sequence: TGTGCCAGCTTCGATTCGAGGGGTGCTAATGAAAAACTGTTTTTT. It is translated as CASFDSRGANEKLFF.

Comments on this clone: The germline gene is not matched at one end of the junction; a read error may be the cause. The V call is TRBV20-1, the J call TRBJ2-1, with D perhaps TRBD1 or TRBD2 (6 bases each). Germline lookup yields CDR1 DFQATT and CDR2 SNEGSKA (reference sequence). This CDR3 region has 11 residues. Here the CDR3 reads CSGAPYNEQFF. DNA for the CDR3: TGTTCGGGGGCACCCTACAATGAGCAGTTCTTC.

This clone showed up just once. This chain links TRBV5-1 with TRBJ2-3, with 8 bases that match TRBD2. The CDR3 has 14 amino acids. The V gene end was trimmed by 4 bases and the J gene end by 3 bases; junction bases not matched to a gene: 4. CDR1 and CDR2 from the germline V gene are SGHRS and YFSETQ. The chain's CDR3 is CASSPGTSTDTQYF. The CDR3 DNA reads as TGCGCCAGCAGCCCCGGGACTAGTACAGATACGCAGTATTTT.